The clone carrying this TCR beta chain occurred many times. Its antigen remains unidentified. TCRbeta library preparation incorporated unique molecular identifiers. TCRdb fed the PCR reads into MiXCR, producing one record per CDR3 protein. The sample shows approximately 190,000 distinct CDR3 sequences, about 6% of them seen only once. This record belongs to a study of T-cell reconstitution after alpha-beta-depleted transplantation in children. Study observations and caveats: At around two months after transplant, the alpha-beta T cells were reportedly derived from several hundred expanded clones that came from non-depleted graft cells. Newly produced T cells mostly provided counts and TCRbeta diversity after one year, as hyperexpanded clones declined.

V lost 3 bases and J lost 1; bases outside the gene matches: 3. The CDR3 runs 15 residues. Looked up from germline, CDR1 is SGHTA and CDR2 is FQGNSA. This sequence originates from a girl in the first two years of life with combined immunodeficiency, due to receive a stem cell transplant. Sequencing used PBMCs, obtained before TCRalphabeta/CD19-depleted stem cell transplant. V usage is TRBV7-2 and J usage is TRBJ2-4; 7 bases map to TRBD2. As DNA, the CDR3 is TGTGCCAGCAGCTTGTGGGGGGGGGCCAAAAACATTCAGTACTTC. It translates to CASSLWGGAKNIQYF.